This is a list of T cell receptor beta chains from one sample in a study of tumor-infiltrating lymphocytes in primary liver carcinoma. Each CDR3 protein is one row after TCRdb ran MiXCR on the multiplex PCR reads. The sample contains about 60,000 distinct CDR3 sequences, around 69% of which appear only once. Specimen: liver tumor tissue from sampling region 4. The receptor source for this set is a man aged 35 to 55 with primary liver carcinoma and hepatitis B virus infection. The CDR3 runs from the conserved cysteine through the conserved F or W.

TRBJ1-1 TRBV5-1 CASIQKETEAFF
TRBJ2-7 TRBV14 CASSRGQGVIRQYF
TRBJ1-2 TRBV29-1 CSVEKGQGERDYGYTF
TRBJ2-2 TRBV5-6 CASSLWGLVRTTGELFF
TRBJ1-2 TRBV11-2 CASSLGGTALGGCTF
TRBJ1-1 TRBV25-1 CAIRGQMNNEAFF
TRBJ2-3 TRBV29-1 CTVSGTGASDTQYF
. TRBV11-2 CASSWSWRGYNEQYF
TRBJ2-1 TRBV6-1 CASSDILQVLSHNEQFF
TRBJ2-7 TRBV6-1 CASSVSGRASYEQYF
TRBJ1-1 TRBV12-3/TRBV12-4 CASSEQGRRAFF
TRBJ2-7 TRBV30 CAMSSGNSYEQYF
TRBJ2-3 TRBV5-6 CASSLQRATDTQYF
TRBJ2-2 TRBV11-2 CGSSLALGGVNTGELSF
TRBJ2-1 TRBV30 CTCSEGSSGVNEQFF
TRBJ2-7 TRBV4-3 CASSQNTGTADAEYF
TRBJ2-7 TRBV5-1 CASSYEGTGFYEQYF
TRBJ2-6 TRBV4-1 CASSQVRLAGLKAVGAYVLTF
. TRBV6-1 CASSSDGNIQYF
TRBJ2-2 TRBV11-2 CASSLALGWANTELFF
TRBJ2-3 TRBV7-8 CVSSPARWAYTQYF
TRBJ2-2 TRBV5-5 CASSSRQGHSKYSTGDLFF
TRBJ2-7 TRBV29-1 CSAKGVRDSPYKQYF
TRBJ2-7 TRBV7-9 CISSGGTSGNQRPYEQYF
TRBJ2-5 TRBV5-4 CASCLKGQETQYF
TRBJ2-7 TRBV10-3 CTIGGPGKHEQYF
TRBJ2-1 TRBV12-3/TRBV12-4 CPTSFRGHEKFF
TRBJ2-3 TRBV29-1 CSVGGIHTDTQYF
TRBJ2-2 TRBV19 CTTPDRITGELFF
TRBJ1-5 TRBV12-3/TRBV12-4 CTNSFGQGSNQPLHF
TRBJ1-1 TRBV19 CASSILRQGMNTEVFF
TRBJ2-5 TRBV4-2 CASSLGRVQETQYF
TRBJ2-6 TRBV12-3/TRBV12-4 CASTLSRSVANVLTF
TRBJ2-5 TRBV12-3/TRBV12-4 CASSLRGGRGTQYF
TRBJ2-5 TRBV28 CASRDQETQYF
TRBJ2-3 TRBV28 CASRNMTSTDTQYF
. TRBV29-1 CSVVGQINLPQYF
TRBJ2-7 TRBV6-5 CVSPTSRTAYEQYF
TRBJ2-7 TRBV5-6 CASSSDSYEQYF
TRBJ1-3 TRBV29-1 CSAKQGGNTIYF
TRBJ2-7 TRBV6-5 CATSTSGLSHEQYF
TRBJ2-1 TRBV6-6 CVSTAQTDEKFF
TRBJ1-5 TRBV20-1 CSARGGNNQPQHF
TRBJ1-1 TRBV4-1 CASILGTGALNTEAFF
TRBJ1-4 TRBV11-2 CAGSNIPGGTNEKLVF
TRBJ1-2 TRBV4-1 CASSQEAGTNYGYTF
TRBJ2-3 TRBV5-1 CVSRAEGSTDTHYF
TRBJ2-7 TRBV4-3 CASSQDSSKSYEQYF
TRBJ2-1 TRBV24-1 CATSERVAGVPNERFF